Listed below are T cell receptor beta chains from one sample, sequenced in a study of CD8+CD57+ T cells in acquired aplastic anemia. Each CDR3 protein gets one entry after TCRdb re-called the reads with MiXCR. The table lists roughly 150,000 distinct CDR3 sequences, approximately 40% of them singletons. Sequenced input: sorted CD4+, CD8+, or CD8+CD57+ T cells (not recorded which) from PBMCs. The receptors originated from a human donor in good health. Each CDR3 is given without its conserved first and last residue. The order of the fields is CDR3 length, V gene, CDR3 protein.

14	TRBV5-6	ASSLAGRSSNEKLF
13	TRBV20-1	SASSRGLAEETQY
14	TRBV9	ASSLSAGLVAYEQY
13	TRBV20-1	SARAPSGQTYEQY
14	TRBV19	ASSIGGRGPHYEQY
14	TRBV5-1	ASSLFAGQGAYEQY
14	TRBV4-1	ASSQARGYENSPLH
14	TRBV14	ASSQAGTSGGYEQY
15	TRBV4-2	ASSQDSVMIANYEQF
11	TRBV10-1	ASSESPGHGYT
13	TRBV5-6	ASRIWGPNSYEQY
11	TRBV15	ATSGRLAETQY
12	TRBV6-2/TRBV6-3	ASSYFKGNTEAF
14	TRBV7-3	ASSLRGGDSRETQY
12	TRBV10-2	ASTRDRDGNTIY
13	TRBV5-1	ASSLQGGETHEQF
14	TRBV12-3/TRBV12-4	ASSPGRTRSGNTIY
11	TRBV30	AWSKGSGNTIY
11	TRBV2	ASRETSSYEQY
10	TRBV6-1	ASSRWGGEQY
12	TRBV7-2	ASSLVRDPLLAF
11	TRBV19	ATATPYRSEQY
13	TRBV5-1	ASSLGPISRNEQY
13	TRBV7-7	ASSLVGGSGDTQY
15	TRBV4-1	ASSQRTSGGNSYEQY
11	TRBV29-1	SVPGLVSYGYT
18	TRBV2	ASSARRTSGSGGLRETQY
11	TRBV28	ATRGTSTDTQY
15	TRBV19	ASSPLSLGGAKNIQY
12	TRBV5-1	ASSTGTGTYEQY
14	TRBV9	ASSVGTPPSYNEQF
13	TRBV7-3	ASSLELQGGTEAF
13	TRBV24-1	AISESGPNTGELF